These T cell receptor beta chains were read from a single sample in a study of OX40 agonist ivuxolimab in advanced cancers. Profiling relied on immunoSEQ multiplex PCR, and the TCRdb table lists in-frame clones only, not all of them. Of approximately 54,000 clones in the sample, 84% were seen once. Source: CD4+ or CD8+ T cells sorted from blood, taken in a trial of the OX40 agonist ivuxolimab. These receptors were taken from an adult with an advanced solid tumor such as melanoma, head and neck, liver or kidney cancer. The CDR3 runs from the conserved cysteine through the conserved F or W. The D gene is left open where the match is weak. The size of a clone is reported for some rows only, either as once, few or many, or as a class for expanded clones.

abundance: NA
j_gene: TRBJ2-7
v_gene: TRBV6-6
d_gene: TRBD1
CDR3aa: CASSPRTGTLEQYF
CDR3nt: TGTGCCAGCAGTCCGCGGACAGGGACGCTCGAGCAGTACTTC

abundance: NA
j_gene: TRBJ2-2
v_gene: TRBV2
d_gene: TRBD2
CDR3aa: CASNAPTSGAPLHGELFF
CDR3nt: TGTGCCAGCAATGCACCGACTAGCGGGGCCCCCCTTCACGGGGAGCTGTTTTTT

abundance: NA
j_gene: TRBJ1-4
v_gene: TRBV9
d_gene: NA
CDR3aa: CASRGPDEKLFF
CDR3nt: TGTGCCAGCCGGGGTCCGGATGAAAAACTGTTTTTT

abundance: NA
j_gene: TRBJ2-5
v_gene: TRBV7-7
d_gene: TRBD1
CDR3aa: CASSLVAGQGYETQYF
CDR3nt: TGTGCCAGCAGCTTAGTGGCGGGACAGGGATACGAGACCCAGTACTTC

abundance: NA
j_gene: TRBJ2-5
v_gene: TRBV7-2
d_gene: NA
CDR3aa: CASSLTGIQETQYF
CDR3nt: TGTGCCAGCAGCCTTACAGGGATCCAAGAGACCCAGTACTTC

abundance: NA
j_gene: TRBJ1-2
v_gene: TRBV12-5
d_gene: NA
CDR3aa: CASGSGFGLYTF
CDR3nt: TGTGCTAGTGGTTCTGGGTTCGGGCTCTACACCTTC

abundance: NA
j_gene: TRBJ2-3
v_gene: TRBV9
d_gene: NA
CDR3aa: CASSVVQGTQYF
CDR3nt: TGTGCCAGCAGCGTAGTTCAGGGAACGCAGTATTTT

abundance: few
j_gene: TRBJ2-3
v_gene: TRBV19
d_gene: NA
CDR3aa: CASSSRGESTDTQYF
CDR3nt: TGTGCCAGTAGTTCCCGAGGGGAAAGCACAGATACGCAGTATTTT

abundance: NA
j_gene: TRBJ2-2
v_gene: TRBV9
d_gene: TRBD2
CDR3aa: CASSTTSANTGELFF
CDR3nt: TGTGCCAGCAGCACAACTAGCGCGAACACCGGGGAGCTGTTTTTT

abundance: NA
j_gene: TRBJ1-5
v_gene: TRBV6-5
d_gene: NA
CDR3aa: CASKSTVGRNQPQHF
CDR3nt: TGTGCCAGCAAATCTACGGTGGGGCGCAATCAGCCCCAGCATTTT

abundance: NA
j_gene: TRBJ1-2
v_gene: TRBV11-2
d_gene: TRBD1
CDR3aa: CASSFPPTGNYGYTF
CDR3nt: TGTGCCAGCAGCTTTCCGCCGACAGGGAACTATGGCTACACCTTC

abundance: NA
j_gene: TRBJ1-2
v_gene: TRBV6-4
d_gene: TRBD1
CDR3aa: CASTGDRAHLDYGYTF
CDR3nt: TGTGCCAGCACCGGAGACAGGGCGCACTTGGACTATGGCTACACCTTC

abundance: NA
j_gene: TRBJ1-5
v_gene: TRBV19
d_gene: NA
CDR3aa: CASRQGGGNQPQHF
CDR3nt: TGTGCCAGCAGGCAGGGAGGGGGCAATCAGCCCCAGCATTTT

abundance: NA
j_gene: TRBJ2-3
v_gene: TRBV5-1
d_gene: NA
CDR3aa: CASSQNGGQNTQYF
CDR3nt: TGCGCCAGCAGCCAGAATGGAGGGCAAAATACGCAGTATTTT

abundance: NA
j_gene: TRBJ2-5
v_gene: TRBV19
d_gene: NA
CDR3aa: CASSMGVGQSGETQYF
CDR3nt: TGTGCCAGTAGTATGGGAGTGGGGCAGTCCGGGGAGACCCAGTACTTC

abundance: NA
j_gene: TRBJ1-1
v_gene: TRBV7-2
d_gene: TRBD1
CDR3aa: CASSIKGAGPEAFF
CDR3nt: TGTGCCAGCAGCATAAAGGGGGCTGGTCCGGAAGCTTTCTTT

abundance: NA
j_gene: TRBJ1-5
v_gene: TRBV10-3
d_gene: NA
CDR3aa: CAISERDTNQPQHF
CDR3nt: TGTGCCATCAGTGAACGAGACACTAATCAGCCCCAGCATTTT

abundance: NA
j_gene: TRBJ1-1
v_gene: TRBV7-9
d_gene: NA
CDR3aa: CASSHPNTDEAFF
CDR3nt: TGTGCCAGCAGCCATCCAAACACCGATGAAGCTTTCTTT

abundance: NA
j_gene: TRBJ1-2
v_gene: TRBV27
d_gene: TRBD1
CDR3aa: CASSRDRVGYTF
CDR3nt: TGTGCCAGCAGTCGAGACAGGGTCGGCTACACCTTC

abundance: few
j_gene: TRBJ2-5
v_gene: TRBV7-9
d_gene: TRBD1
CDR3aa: CASSLARTGGRETQYF
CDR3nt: TGTGCCAGCAGCTTAGCGCGGACAGGGGGCCGAGAGACCCAGTACTTC

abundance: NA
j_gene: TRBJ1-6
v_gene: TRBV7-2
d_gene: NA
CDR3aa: CASSPWEGSNSPLHF
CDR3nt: TGTGCCAGCAGCCCGTGGGAGGGGAGTAATTCACCCCTCCACTTT

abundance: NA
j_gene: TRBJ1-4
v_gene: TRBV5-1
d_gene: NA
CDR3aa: CASSWGFESSFNEKLFF
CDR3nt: TGCGCCAGCAGCTGGGGTTTCGAGTCAAGCTTTAATGAAAAACTGTTTTTT

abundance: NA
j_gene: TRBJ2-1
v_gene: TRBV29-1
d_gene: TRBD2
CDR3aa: CSVDGSGGGKQFF
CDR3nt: TGCAGCGTTGACGGTAGCGGGGGAGGTAAGCAGTTCTTC

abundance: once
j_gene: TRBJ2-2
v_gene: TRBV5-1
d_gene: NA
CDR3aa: CASSLNPDRSNTGELFF
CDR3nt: TGCGCCAGCAGCTTAAATCCGGACAGATCGAACACCGGGGAGCTGTTTTTT

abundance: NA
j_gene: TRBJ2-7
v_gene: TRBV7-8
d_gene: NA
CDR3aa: CASSSGGPAYEQYF
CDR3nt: TGTGCCAGCAGCTCAGGAGGGCCGGCCTACGAGCAGTACTTC

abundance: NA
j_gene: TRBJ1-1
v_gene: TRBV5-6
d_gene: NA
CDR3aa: CASSLVVVGTEAFF
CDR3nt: TGTGCCAGCAGCTTGGTTGTGGTGGGCACTGAAGCTTTCTTT

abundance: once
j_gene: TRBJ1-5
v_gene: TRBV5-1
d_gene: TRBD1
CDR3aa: CASSLQGGNQPQHF
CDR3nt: TGCGCCAGCAGCTTACAGGGGGGCAATCAGCCCCAGCATTTT

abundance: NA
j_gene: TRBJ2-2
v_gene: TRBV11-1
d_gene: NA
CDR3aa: CASSRDRNTGELFF
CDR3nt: TGTGCCAGCAGTCGAGACAGAAACACCGGGGAGCTGTTTTTT

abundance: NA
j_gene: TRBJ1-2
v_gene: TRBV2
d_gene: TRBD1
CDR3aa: CASSLGGGNYGYTF
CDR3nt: TGTGCCAGCAGTTTAGGGGGCGGTAACTATGGCTACACCTTC

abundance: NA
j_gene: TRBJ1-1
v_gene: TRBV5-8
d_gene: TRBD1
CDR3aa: CASSPGAGGQNTEAFF
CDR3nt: TGTGCCAGCAGCCCAGGGGCAGGGGGTCAGAACACTGAAGCTTTCTTT

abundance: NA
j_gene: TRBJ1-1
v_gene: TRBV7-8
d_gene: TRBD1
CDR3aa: CASSLSPWDRGGAFF
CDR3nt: TGTGCCAGCAGCTTATCTCCCTGGGACAGGGGGGGAGCTTTCTTT